The sequence of this TCR beta chain was determined in a study of cytomegalovirus exposure and HLA in healthy donors. Looking at the study overall: Per a later analysis, the roughly 680 first-cohort and over 90 validation repertoires shared one platform.

Whole-study findings and limits: The TCR clusters that emerged in the first cohort tended, a later analysis found, to co-occur in the 110 or so validation repertoires. The study recorded over 150 TCR beta chains that were cytomegalovirus-associated.

This table comes from immunoSEQ multiplex PCR, and its TCRdb copy is limited to in-frame clones, with some not included. The sample records tens of thousands of clones, 90% to 95% being singletons. As for this clone: Its specificity is unknown.

The germline gives CDR1 SNHLY, CDR2 FYNNEI. The ends lost 7 bases at V and 5 bases at J; junction bases unmatched: 9. The CDR3 has 14 residues. This chain joins TRBV2 and TRBJ2-5; 8 positions match TRBD1. The TCR comes from a man aged 18 to 29 in good health and CMV-seropositive. The specimen sequenced was PBMCs. The CDR3 DNA follows: TGTGCCAGCACCTACCTGGCAGGGGGCGAGACCCAGTACTTC. Encoded protein: CASTYLAGGETQYF.